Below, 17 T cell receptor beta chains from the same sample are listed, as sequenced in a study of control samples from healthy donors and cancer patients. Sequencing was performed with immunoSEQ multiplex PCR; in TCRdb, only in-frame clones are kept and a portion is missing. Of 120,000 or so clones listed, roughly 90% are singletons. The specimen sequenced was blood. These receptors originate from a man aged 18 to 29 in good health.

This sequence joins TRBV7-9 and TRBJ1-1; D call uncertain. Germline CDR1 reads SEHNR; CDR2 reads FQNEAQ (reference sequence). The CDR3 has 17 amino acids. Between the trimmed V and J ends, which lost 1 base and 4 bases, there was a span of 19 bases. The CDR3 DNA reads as TGTGCCAGCAGCTTAGATAGCTCTTGGGTTTCAGGCACTGAAGCTTTCTTT. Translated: CASSLDSSWVSGTEAFF.

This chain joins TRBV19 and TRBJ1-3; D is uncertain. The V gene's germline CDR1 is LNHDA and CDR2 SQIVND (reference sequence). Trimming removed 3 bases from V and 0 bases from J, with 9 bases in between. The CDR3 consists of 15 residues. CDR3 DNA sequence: TGTGCCAGTAGTATTACTTTGGGCTCTGGAAACACCATATATTTT. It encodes CASSITLGSGNTIYF.

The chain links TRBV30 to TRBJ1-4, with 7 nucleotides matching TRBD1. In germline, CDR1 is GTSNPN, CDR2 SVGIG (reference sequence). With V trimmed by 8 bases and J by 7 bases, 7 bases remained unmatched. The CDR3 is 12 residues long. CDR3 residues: CARGDSPEKLFF. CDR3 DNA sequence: TGTGCCCGCGGGGACAGTCCTGAAAAACTGTTTTTT. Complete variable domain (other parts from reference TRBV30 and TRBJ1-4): SQTIHQWPATLVQPVGSPLSLECTVEGTSNPNLYWYRQAAGRGLQLLFYSVGIGQISSEVPQNLSASRPQDRQFILSSKKLLLSDSGFYLCARGDSPEKLFFGSGTQLSVL.

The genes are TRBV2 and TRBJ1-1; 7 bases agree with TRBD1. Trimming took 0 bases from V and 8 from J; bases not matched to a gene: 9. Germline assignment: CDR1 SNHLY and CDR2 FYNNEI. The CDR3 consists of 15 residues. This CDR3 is CASSEALGGFREAFF. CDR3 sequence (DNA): TGTGCCAGCAGTGAAGCGCTAGGGGGCTTTCGCGAAGCTTTCTTT.

CDR3 protein: CASSVMGNTEAFF. The CDR3 DNA reads as TGTGCCAGCAGCGTAATGGGGAACACTGAAGCTTTCTTT. The rearrangement uses TRBV9 and TRBJ1-1; D uncertain. V lost 1 base and J 1 base, leaving 5 bases between the germline ends. The CDR3 is 13 residues long. Germline V lookup: CDR1 SGDLS, CDR2 YYNGEE.

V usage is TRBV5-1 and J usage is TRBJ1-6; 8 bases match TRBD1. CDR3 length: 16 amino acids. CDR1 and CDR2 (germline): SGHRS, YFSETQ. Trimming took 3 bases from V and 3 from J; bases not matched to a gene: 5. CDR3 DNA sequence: TGCGCCAGCAGCTATACAGGGGGGATCTATAATTCACCCCTCCACTTT. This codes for CASSYTGGIYNSPLHF.

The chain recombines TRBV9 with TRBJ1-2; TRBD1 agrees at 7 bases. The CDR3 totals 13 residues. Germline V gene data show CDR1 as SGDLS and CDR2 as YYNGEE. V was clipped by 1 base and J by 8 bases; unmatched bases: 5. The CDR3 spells CASSVNRGHGYTF. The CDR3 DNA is TGTGCCAGCAGCGTAAACAGGGGACACGGCTACACCTTC.

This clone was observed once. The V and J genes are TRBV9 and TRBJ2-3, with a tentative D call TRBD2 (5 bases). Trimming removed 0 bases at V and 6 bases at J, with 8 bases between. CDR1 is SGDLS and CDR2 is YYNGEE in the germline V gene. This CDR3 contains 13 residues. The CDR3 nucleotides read TGTGCCAGCAGCGTAGAGAGGGAGGATACGCAGTATTTT. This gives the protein CASSVEREDTQYF.

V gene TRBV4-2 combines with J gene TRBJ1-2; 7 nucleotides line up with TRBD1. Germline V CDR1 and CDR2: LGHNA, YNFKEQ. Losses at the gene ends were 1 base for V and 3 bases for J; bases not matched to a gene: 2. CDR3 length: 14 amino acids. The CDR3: CASSQGGTDYGYTF. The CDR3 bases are TGTGCCAGCAGCCAAGGCGGGACAGACTATGGCTACACCTTC.

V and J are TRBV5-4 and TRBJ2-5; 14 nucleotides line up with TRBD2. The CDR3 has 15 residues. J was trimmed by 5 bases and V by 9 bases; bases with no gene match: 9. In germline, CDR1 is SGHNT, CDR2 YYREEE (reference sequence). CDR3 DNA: TGTGCCACCCAGACTAGCGGGGGGGCCTCTGAGACCCAGTACTTC. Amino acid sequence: CATQTSGGASETQYF.

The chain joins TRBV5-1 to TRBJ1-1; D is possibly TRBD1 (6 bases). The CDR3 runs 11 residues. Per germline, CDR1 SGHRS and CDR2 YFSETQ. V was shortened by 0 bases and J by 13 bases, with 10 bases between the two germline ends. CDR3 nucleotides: TGCGCCAGCAGCTTGGCGGGACAAGATTTCTTT. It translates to CASSLAGQDFF.

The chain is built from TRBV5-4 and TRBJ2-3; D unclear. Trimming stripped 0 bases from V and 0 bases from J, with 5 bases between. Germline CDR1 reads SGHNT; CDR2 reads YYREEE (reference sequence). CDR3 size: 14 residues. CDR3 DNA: TGTGCCAGCAGCTTGGAACCTAGCACAGATACGCAGTATTTT. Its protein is CASSLEPSTDTQYF.

The DNA of the CDR3 is TGTGCCAGCAGCCCAAGTGGGAATGAGCAGTTCTTC. Residues: CASSPSGNEQFF. The chain carries TRBV11-2 and TRBJ2-1; D call uncertain. This CDR3 has 12 residues. Germline CDR1 is SGHAT and CDR2 is FQNNGV. Trimming stripped 5 bases from V and 7 bases from J, with 9 bases between.

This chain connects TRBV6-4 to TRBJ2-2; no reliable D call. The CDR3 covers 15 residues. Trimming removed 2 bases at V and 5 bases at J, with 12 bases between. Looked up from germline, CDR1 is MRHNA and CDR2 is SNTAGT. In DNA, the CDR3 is TGTGCCAGCAGTGACAATCCGGGCCAGACCGGGGAGCTGTTTTTT. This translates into CASSDNPGQTGELFF.

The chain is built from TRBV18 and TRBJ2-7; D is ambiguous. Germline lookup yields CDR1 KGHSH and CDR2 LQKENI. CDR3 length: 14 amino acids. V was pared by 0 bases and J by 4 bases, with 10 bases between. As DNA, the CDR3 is TGTGCCAGCTCACCACCGACCGATAAATACGAGCAGTACTTC. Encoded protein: CASSPPTDKYEQYF.

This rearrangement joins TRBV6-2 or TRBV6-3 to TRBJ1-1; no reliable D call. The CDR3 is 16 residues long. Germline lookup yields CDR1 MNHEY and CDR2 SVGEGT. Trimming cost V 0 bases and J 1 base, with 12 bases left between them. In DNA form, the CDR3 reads TGTGCCAGCAGTTACTCGATAGGGAGGGCGAACACTGAAGCTTTCTTT. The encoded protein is CASSYSIGRANTEAFF.

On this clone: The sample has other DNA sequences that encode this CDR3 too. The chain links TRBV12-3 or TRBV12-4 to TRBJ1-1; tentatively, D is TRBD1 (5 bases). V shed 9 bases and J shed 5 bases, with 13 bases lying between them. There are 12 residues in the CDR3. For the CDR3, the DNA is TGTGCCAGTACTTTGGGGGGAACTGAAGCTTTCTTT. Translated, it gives CASTLGGTEAFF.